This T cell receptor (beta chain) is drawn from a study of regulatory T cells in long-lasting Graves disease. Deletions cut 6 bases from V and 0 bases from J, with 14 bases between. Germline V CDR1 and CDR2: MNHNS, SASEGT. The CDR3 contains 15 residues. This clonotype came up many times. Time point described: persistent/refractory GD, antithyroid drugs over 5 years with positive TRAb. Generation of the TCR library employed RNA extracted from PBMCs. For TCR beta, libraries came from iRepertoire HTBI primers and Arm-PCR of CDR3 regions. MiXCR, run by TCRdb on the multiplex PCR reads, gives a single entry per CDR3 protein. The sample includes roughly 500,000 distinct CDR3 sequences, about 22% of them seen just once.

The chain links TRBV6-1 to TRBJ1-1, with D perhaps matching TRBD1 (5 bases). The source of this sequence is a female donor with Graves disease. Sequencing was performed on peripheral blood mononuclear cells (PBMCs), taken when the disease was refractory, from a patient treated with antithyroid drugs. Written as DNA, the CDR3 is TGTGCCAGCAGATCGGACGGGACGATGAACACTGAAGCTTTCTTT. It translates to CASRSDGTMNTEAFF.